This TCR beta chain was sequenced during a study of T cells in localized non-small cell lung cancer. For this clone: The target antigen is unknown.

Clones were read by immunoSEQ multiplex PCR, and TCRdb kept only the in-frame ones, dropping some. The data show around 25,000 clones, 80% to 90% seen once. The V end lost 0 bases, the J end lost 9 bases, and 9 bases lay between the germline ends. The CDR3 extends over 13 amino acids. Germline lookup yields CDR1 LNHNV and CDR2 YYDKDF (reference sequence). The study, taken as a whole, reports: It was uninvolved adjacent lung that showed the highest T cell clonality, exceeding tumor. Overall survival was longer when the density of T cells in the blood was higher. There were a median around 60 of the top 100 tumor clones appearing in adjacent lung. Analysis by sequencing included only one tumor region, so heterogeneity remains possible.

The sample was peripheral blood, taken before any cancer treatment. The V call is TRBV15, the J call TRBJ2-1, with D uncertain. This TCR was sampled from a female donor aged 60 or older with stage I lung adenocarcinoma. The CDR3 loop is CATSRDSWPEQFF. CDR3 DNA sequence: TGTGCCACCAGCAGAGATTCTTGGCCTGAGCAGTTCTTC.